The 3 T cell receptor beta chains in this list originate from one sample, sequenced in a study of identical twins. TCRdb processed the 5' RACE reads anew with MiXCR; each CDR3 protein has one entry. The sample includes 500,000 or so distinct CDR3 sequences, 22% seen only once; the top ten take around 0.91%. This sample also belongs to another study, concerning T cells expressing NK-cell markers.

The sequencing input was CD4+ T cells sorted from blood. The origin of the receptors is a young woman in good health.

In DNA form, the CDR3 reads TGTGCCAGCAGCTTTAGGGTCTTGACTAGCGGATACAATGAGCAGTTCTTC. It translates to CASSFRVLTSGYNEQFF. The chain has TRBV11-2 and TRBJ2-1, with 9 bases aligning to TRBD2. The CDR3 totals 17 residues. V lost 3 bases, J lost 4 bases, and 10 bases stayed unmatched. CDR1 is SGHAT, CDR2 FQNNGV, per germline.

This clonotype was counted only a few times. V usage is TRBV15 and J usage is TRBJ2-3; perhaps D is TRBD1 or TRBD2 (6 bases each). The V and J ends lost 6 bases and 4 bases respectively, with 17 bases between them. The CDR3 extends over 15 amino acids. Germline V gives CDR1 LNHNV, CDR2 YYDKDF (reference sequence). CDR3 bases: TGTGCCACCAGGACTGGGGGGCGCTTGGCAGATACGCAGTATTTT. Translating gives CATRTGGRLADTQYF.

This clonotype was seen a handful of times. V gene TRBV20-1 combines with J gene TRBJ2-7; 9 bases are shared with TRBD1. From germline, CDR1 is DFQATT and CDR2 SNEGSKA (reference sequence). There are 15 residues in the CDR3. The ends lost 1 base at V and 5 bases at J; junction bases unmatched: 9. The CDR3 coding sequence is TGCAGTGCTAGAGCAGCCGGGACAGGGCCCAACGAGCAGTACTTC. Protein product: CSARAAGTGPNEQYF.